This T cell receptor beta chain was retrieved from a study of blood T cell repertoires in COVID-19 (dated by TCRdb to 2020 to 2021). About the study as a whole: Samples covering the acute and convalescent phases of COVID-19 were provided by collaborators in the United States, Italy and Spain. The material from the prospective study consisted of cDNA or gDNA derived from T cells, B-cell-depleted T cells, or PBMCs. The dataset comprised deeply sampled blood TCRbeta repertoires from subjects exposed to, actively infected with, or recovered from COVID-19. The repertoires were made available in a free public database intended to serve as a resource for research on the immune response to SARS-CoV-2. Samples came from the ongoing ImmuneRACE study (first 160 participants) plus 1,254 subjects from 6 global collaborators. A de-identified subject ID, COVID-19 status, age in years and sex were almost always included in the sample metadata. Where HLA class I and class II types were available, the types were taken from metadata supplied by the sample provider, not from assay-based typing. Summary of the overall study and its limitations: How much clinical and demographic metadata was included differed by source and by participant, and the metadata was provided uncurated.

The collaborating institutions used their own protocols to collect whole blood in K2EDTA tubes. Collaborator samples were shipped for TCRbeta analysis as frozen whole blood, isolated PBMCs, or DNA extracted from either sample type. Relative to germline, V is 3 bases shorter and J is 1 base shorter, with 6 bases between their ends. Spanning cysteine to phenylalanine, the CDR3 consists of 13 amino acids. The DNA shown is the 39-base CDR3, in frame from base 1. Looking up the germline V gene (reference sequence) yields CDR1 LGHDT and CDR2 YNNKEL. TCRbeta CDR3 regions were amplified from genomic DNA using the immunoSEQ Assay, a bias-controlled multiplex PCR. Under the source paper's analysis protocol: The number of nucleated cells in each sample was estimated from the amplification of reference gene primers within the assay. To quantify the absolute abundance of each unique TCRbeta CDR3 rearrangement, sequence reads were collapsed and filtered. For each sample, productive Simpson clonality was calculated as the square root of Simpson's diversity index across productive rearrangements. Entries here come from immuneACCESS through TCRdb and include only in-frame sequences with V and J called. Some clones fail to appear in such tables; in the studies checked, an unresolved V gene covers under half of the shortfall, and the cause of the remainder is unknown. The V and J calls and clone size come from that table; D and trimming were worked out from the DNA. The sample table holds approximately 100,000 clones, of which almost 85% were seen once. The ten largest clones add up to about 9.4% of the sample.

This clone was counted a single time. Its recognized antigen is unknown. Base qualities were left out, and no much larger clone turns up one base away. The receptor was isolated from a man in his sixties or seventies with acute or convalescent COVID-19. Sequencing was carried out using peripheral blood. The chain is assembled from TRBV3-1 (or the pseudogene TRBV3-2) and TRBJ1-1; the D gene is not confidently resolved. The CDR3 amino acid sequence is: CASSQGKNTEAFF. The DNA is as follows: TGTGCCAGCAGCCAGGGCAAGAACACTGAAGCTTTCTTT.